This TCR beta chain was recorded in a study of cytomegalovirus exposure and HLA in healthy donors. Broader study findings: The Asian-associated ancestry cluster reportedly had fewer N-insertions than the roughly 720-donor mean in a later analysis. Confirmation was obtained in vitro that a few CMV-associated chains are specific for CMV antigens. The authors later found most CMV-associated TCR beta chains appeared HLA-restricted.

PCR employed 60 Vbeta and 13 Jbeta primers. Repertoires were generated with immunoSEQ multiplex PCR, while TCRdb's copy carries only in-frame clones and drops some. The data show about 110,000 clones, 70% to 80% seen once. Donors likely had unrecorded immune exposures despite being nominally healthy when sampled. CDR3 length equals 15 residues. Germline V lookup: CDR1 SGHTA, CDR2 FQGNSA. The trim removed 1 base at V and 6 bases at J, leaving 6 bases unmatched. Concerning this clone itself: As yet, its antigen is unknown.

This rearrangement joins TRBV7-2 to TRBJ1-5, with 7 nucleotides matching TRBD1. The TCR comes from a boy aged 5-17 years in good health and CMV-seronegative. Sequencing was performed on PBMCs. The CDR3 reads CASSLDRTGAQPQHF. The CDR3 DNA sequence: TGTGCCAGCAGCTTAGATCGGACAGGCGCTCAGCCCCAGCATTTT.